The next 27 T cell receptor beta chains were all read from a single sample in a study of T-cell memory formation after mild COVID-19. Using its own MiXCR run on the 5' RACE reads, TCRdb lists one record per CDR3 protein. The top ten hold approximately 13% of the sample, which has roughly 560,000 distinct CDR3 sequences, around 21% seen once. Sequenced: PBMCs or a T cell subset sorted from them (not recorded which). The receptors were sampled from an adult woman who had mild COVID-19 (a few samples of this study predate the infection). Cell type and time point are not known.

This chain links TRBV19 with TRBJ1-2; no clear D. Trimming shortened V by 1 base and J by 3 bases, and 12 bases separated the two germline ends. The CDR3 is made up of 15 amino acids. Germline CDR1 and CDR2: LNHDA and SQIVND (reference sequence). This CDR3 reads CASSIGTDGDYGYTF. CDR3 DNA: TGTGCCAGTAGTATAGGGACCGACGGGGACTATGGCTACACCTTC.

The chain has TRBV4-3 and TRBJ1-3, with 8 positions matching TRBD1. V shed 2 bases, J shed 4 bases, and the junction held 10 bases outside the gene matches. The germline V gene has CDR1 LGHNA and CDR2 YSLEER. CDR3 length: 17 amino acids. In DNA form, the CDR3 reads TGCGCCAGCAGCCAATATGCAGGGGGCGCATACGGAAACACCATATATTTT. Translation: CASSQYAGGAYGNTIYF.

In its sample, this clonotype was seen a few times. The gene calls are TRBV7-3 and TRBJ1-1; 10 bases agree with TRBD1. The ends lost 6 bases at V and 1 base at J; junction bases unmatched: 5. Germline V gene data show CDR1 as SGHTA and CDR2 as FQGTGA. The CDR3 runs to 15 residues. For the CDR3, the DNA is TGTGCCAGCAGGCCCGGGACAGGGGCGAACACTGAAGCTTTCTTT. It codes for CASRPGTGANTEAFF. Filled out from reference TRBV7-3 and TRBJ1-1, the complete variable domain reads GAGVSQTPSNKVTEKGKYVELRCDPISGHTALYWYRQSLGQGPEFLIYFQGTGAADDSGLPNDRFFAVRPEGSVSTLKIQRTERGDSAVYLCASRPGTGANTEAFFGQGTRLTVV.

This chain's CDR3 is CASTAFPGADTQYF. Written as DNA, the CDR3 is TGTGCCTCCACAGCTTTCCCTGGAGCAGATACGCAGTATTTT. The chain uses TRBV3-1 and TRBJ2-3; D gene ambiguous. There are 14 residues in the CDR3. Trimming shortened V by 11 bases and J by 4 bases, and 19 bases separated the two germline ends. CDR1 is LGHDT, CDR2 YNNKEL, per germline (reference sequence).

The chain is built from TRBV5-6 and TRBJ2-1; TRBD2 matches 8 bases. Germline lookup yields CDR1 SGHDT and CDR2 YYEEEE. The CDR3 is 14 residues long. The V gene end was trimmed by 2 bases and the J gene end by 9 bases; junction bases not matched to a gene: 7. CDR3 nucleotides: TGTGCCAGCAGCTTCCGGGAGGGAAGGGGTGAGCAGTTCTTC. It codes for CASSFREGRGEQFF.

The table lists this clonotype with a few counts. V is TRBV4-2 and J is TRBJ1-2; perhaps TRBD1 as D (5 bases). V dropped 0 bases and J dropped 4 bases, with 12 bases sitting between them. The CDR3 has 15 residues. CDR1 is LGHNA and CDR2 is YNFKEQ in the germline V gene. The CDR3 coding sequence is TGTGCCAGCAGCCAAGATGGGGCGGGATCCTATGGCTACACCTTC. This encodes CASSQDGAGSYGYTF.

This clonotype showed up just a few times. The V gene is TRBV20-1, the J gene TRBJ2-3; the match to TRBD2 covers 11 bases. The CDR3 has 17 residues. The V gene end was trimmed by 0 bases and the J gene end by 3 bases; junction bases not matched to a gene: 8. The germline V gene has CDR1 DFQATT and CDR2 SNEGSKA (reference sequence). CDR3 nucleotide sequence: TGCAGTGCTAGAGATGTTAGCGGGAGGGAGTTGACAGATACGCAGTATTTT. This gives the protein CSARDVSGRELTDTQYF.

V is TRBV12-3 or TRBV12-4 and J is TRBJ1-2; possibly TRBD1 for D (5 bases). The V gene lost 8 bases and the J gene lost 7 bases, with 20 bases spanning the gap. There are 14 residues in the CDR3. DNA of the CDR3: TGTGCCAGCGGAACCCTAGGGGAGGCTGGTGGCTACACCTTC. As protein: CASGTLGEAGGYTF.

The CDR3: CASSRGTGGMQETQYF. CDR3 DNA sequence: TGCGCCAGCAGTCGCGGGACAGGTGGAATGCAAGAGACCCAGTACTTC. This chain uses TRBV5-1 with TRBJ2-5, with 8 positions matching TRBD1. There are 16 residues in the CDR3. The germline gives CDR1 SGHRS, CDR2 YFSETQ. V lost 5 bases and J lost 2; bases outside the gene matches: 11. The full variable domain, rest sourced from reference TRBV5-1 and TRBJ2-5, is KAGVTQTPRYLIKTRGQQVTLSCSPISGHRSVSWYQQTPGQGLQFLFEYFSETQRNKGNFPGRFSGRQFSNSRSEMNVSTLELGDSALYLCASSRGTGGMQETQYFGPGTRLLVL.

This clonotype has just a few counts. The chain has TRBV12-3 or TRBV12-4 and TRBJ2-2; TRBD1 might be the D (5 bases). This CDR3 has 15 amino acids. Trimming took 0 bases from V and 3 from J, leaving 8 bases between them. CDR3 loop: CASSLAGLDTGELFF. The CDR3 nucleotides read TGTGCCAGCAGTTTAGCGGGGCTGGACACCGGGGAGCTGTTTTTT.

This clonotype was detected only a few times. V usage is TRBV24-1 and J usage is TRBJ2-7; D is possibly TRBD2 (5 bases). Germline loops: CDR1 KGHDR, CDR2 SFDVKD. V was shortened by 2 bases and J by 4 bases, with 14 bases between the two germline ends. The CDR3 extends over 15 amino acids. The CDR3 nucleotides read TGTGCCACCAGTGATTCCCGAGGGTCGAGTTACGAGCAGTACTTC. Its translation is CATSDSRGSSYEQYF.

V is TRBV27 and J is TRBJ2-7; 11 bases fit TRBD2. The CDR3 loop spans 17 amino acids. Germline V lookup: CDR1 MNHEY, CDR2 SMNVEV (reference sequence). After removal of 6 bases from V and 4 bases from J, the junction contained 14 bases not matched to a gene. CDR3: CASSSPLTSGTVYEQYF. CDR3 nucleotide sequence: TGTGCCAGCAGCTCCCCCTTGACTAGCGGGACTGTATACGAGCAGTACTTC.

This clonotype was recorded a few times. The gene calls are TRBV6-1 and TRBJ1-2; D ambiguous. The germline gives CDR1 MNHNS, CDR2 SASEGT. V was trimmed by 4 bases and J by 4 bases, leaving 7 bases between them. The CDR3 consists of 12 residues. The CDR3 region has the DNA TGTGCCAGCAGTGGCTCCAGCTATGGCTACACCTTC. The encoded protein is CASSGSSYGYTF.

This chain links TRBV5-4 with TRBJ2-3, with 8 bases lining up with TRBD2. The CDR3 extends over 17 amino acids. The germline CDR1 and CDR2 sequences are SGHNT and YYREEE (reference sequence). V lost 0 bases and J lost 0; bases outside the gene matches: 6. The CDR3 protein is CASSLGTLAVSTDTQYF. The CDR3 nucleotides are TGTGCCAGCAGCTTGGGGACACTAGCGGTGAGCACAGATACGCAGTATTTT.

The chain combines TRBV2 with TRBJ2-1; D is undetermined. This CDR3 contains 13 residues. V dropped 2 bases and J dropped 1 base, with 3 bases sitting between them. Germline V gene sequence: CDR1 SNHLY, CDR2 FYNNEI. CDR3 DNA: TGTGCCAGCAGTGAACGGTCCTACAATGAGCAGTTCTTC. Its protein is CASSERSYNEQFF.

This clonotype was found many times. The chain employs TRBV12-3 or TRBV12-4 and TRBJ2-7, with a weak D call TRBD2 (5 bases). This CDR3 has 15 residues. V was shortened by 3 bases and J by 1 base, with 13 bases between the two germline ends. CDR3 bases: TGTGCCAGCAGTTTTATGTGGGGAGCATCCTACGAGCAGTACTTC. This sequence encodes CASSFMWGASYEQYF.

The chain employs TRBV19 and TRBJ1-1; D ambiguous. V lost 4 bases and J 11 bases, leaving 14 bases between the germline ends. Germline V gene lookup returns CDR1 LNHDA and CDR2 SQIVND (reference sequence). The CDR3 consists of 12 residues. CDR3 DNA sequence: TGTGCCAGTAGTACAGGAGGGATCGGGGCTTTCTTT. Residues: CASSTGGIGAFF.

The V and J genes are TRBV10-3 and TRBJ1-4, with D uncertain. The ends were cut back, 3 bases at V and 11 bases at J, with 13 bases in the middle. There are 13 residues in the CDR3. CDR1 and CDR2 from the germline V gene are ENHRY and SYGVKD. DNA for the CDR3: TGTGCCATCAGTGAAGAGTTCCACGGGAAACTGTTTTTT. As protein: CAISEEFHGKLFF.

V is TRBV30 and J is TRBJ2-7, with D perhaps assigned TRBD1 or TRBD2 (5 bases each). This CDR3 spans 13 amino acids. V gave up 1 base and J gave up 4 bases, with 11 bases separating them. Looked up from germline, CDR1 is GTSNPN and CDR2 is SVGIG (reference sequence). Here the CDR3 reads CAWSDQGGYEQYF. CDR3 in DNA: TGTGCCTGGAGTGACCAGGGCGGGTACGAGCAGTACTTC.

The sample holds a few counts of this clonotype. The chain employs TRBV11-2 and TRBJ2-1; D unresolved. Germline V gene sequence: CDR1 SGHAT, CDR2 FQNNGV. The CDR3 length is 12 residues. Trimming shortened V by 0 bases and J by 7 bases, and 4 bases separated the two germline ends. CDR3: CASSLDPNEQFF. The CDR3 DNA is TGTGCCAGCAGCTTAGATCCTAATGAGCAGTTCTTC.

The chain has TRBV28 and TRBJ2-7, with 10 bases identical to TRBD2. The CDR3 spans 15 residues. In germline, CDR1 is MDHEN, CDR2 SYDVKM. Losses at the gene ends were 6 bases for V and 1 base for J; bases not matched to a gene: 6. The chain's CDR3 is CASSLAGAGSYEQYF. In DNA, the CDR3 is TGTGCCAGCAGCCTAGCGGGAGCGGGATCCTACGAGCAGTACTTC.

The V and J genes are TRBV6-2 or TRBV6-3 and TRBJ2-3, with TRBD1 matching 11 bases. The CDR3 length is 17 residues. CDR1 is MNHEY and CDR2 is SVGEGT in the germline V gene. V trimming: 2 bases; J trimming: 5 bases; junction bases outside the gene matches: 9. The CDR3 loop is CASSYLFGQGAEDTQYF. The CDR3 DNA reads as TGTGCCAGCAGTTACCTTTTTGGACAGGGGGCCGAAGATACGCAGTATTTT.

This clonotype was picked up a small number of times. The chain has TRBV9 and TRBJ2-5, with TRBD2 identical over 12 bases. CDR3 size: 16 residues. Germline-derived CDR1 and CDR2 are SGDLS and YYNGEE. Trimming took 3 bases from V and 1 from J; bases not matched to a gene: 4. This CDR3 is CASSASSGGAQETQYF. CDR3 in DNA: TGTGCCAGCAGCGCCTCTAGCGGGGGGGCCCAAGAGACCCAGTACTTC.

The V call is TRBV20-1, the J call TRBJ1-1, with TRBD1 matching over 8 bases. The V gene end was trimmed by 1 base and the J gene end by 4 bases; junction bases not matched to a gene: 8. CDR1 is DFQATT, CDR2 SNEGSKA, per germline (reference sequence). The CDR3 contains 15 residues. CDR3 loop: CSARATGDWGTEAFF. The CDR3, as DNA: TGCAGTGCTAGAGCGACAGGGGATTGGGGCACTGAAGCTTTCTTT.

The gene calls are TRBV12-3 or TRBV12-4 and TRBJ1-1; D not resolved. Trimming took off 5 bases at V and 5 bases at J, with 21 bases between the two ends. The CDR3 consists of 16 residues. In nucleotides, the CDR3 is TGTGCCAGCAGTCTACACGATGGAGGCGGGGTTACTGAAGCTTTCTTT. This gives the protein CASSLHDGGGVTEAFF.

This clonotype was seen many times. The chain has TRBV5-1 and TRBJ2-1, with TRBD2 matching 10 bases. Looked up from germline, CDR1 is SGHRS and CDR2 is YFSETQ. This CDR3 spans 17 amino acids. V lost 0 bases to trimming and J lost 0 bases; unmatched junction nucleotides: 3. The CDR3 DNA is TGCGCCAGCAGCTTGGCGCCTAGCGGGGGCTCCTACAATGAGCAGTTCTTC. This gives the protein CASSLAPSGGSYNEQFF.

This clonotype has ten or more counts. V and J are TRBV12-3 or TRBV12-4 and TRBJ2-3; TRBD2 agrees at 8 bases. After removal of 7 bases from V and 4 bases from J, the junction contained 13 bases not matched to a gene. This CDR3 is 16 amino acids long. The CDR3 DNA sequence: TGTGCCAGCAATCACGGTCTAGCGGGCCCCTCAGATACGCAGTATTTT. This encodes CASNHGLAGPSDTQYF.